This T cell receptor (beta chain) was sequenced during a study of T cell clones after liver transplantation. Germline assignment: CDR1 LNHDA and CDR2 SQIVND (reference sequence). The CDR3 totals 15 residues. The V and J ends lost 7 bases and 1 base, in that order; junction bases with no gene match: 7. Study-wide results and limits: Compared with third party-reactive sequences, donor-reactive ones declined more, independent of withdrawal success.

The repertoire was sequenced with immunoSEQ multiplex PCR; TCRdb's copy has only in-frame clones and lacks some. The sample holds 90,000 to 120,000 clones, around 86% seen once. About this clone: Its antigen remains unidentified.

This sample comprised CD4+ T cells from blood, obtained before liver transplant. This TCR was sampled from a human donor who received a liver transplant. J is TRBJ2-5 and V is TRBV19; 9 bases fit TRBD2. DNA for the CDR3: TGTGCCAGTACCCGGCGGGAGGGGCCCCAAGAGACCCAGTACTTC. Its translation: CASTRREGPQETQYF.